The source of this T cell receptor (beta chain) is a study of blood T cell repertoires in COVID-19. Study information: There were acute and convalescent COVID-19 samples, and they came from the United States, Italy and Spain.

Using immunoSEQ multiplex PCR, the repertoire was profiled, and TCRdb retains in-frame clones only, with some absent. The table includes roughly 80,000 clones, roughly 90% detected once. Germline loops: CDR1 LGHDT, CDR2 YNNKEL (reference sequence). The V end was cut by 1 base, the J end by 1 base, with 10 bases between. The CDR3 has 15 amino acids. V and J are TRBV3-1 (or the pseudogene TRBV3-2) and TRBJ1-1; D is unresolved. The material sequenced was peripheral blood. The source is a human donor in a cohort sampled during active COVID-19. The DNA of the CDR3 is TGTGCCAGCAGCCAAGGCGGTGGGAGGAACACTGAAGCTTTCTTT. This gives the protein CASSQGGGRNTEAFF.